The rows below give T cell receptor beta chains drawn from one sample of a study of cytotoxic CD8 clonotypes in ibrutinib-treated CLL. The table came from immunoSEQ multiplex PCR; TCRdb's copy has only in-frame clones and leaves some out. The sample has fewer than 400,000 clones; 67% are singletons. Here the sequenced sample was PBMCs, taken after 36 months of ibrutinib treatment. The source of these receptors is a human donor with chronic lymphocytic leukemia. Both conserved end residues are part of each CDR3. Fields, in order: V gene, clone size, J gene, D gene, CDR3 DNA, CDR3 protein. The D gene is left open where the match is weak. Some rows mark clone size as missing; the rest say once, few, many or name a class of expanded clone.

TRBV5-1,few,TRBJ2-7,.,TGCGCCAGCAGCTTGGGGGAGAGAGTAACCTACGAGCAGTACTTC,CASSLGERVTYEQYF
TRBV4-3,once,TRBJ2-5,TRBD2,TGCGCCAGCAGCCAAGGGTTGGCGGGAGGGCCGGAGACCCAGTACTTC,CASSQGLAGGPETQYF
TRBV19,.,TRBJ2-3,.,TGTGCCAGTAGTATAGGGGGACTCGGACAGAATACGCAGTATTTT,CASSIGGLGQNTQYF
TRBV9,.,TRBJ2-7,TRBD2,TGTGCCAGCAGCGAGTGGACTAGCGGAAACGAGCAGTACTTC,CASSEWTSGNEQYF
TRBV4-1,.,TRBJ2-7,TRBD1,TGCGCCAGCAGCCGAACGACCCCGGGACAGGGGGCGTCCTACGAGCAGTACTTC,CASSRTTPGQGASYEQYF
TRBV11-2,.,TRBJ1-3,.,TGTGCCAGCAGCTACTCCCCGGACCACTCTGGAAACACCATATATTTT,CASSYSPDHSGNTIYF
TRBV10-3,.,TRBJ1-6,.,TGTGCCATCAGTGGGGGGGGAGCGTTCTCCTATAATTCACCCCTCCACTTT,CAISGGGAFSYNSPLHF
TRBV27,.,TRBJ2-7,TRBD2,TGTGCCAGCAAGCCCTCAGCGGGGGACTCCTACGAGCAGTACTTC,CASKPSAGDSYEQYF
TRBV4-1,.,TRBJ1-2,.,TGCGCCAGCAGCCAACCTAACTATGGCTACACCTTC,CASSQPNYGYTF
TRBV18,.,TRBJ2-4,TRBD1,TGTGCCAGCTCAGCACTCCCGGGACAGGTCAAAAACATTCAGTACTTC,CASSALPGQVKNIQYF
TRBV1,.,TRBJ1-4,.,TGCACCAGTGGGCAGGACGGCGAAAAACTGTTTTTT,CTSGQDGEKLFF
TRBV11-2,.,TRBJ2-5,.,TGTGCCAGCAGCTTGGGGGGGCTCCGGGAGACCCAGTACTTC,CASSLGGLRETQYF
TRBV5-1,.,TRBJ2-5,TRBD2,TGCGCCAGCAGCTTGATGCCTAGCGGGAGGGAGACCCAGTACTTC,CASSLMPSGRETQYF
TRBV14,.,TRBJ1-2,TRBD1,TGTGCCAGCAGCCTCCGGCGACAGGGAGGTGGCTACACCTTC,CASSLRRQGGGYTF
TRBV5-4,.,TRBJ2-5,.,TGTGCCAGCAGCATTAACCAAGAGACCCAGTACTTC,CASSINQETQYF
TRBV28,.,TRBJ2-7,.,TGTGCCAGCAGTTTCCCGAGCGGACCCTACGAGCAGTACTTC,CASSFPSGPYEQYF
TRBV11-2,once,TRBJ1-2,.,TGTGCCAGCAGCTTATCTAGGGGCGCAGGCTACACCTTC,CASSLSRGAGYTF
TRBV6-5,.,TRBJ1-1,.,TGTGCCAGCAGTTACTCGATTTTTCAGCCTCTAGCTTTCTTT,CASSYSIFQPLAFF
TRBV4-1,.,TRBJ1-3,.,TGCGCCAGCAGCCAGACCCCAGTGCGGGGAAACACCATATATTTT,CASSQTPVRGNTIYF